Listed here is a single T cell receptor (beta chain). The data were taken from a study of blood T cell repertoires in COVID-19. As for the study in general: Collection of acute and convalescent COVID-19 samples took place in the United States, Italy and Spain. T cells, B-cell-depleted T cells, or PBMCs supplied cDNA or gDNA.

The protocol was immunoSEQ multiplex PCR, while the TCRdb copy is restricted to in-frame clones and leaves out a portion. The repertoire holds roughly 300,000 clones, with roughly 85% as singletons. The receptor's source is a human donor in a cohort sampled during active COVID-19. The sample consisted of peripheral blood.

The CDR3 DNA follows: TGCGCCAGCAGCAAAGGGACAGCCCCCTCTGGGGCCAACGTCCTGACTTTC. It codes for CASSKGTAPSGANVLTF. This chain uses TRBV5-1 with TRBJ2-6, with TRBD1 matching 7 bases. This CDR3 has 17 amino acids. J was trimmed by 0 bases and V by 4 bases; bases with no gene match: 7. The germline gives CDR1 SGHRS, CDR2 YFSETQ.